This T cell receptor beta chain was captured by sequencing in a study of blood T cell repertoires in COVID-19. Background on the study: PBMCs, B-cell-depleted T cells, or T cells provided the cDNA or gDNA that made up the material.

The repertoire was sequenced with immunoSEQ multiplex PCR; TCRdb's copy has only in-frame clones and lacks some. Of approximately 200,000 clones listed, roughly 80% are singletons. This clone has a single count. This CDR3 region has 13 residues. After removal of 7 bases from V and 2 bases from J, the junction contained 4 bases not matched to a gene. Germline CDR1 is MNHEY and CDR2 is SVGAGI. The chain carries TRBV6-5 and TRBJ2-5, with TRBD2 matching over 7 bases. Sequencing input: peripheral blood. This sequence originates from a woman aged 60 to 75 with acute or convalescent COVID-19. DNA of the CDR3: TGTGCCAGCACCCTGGGACTACAAGAGACCCAGTACTTC. This codes for CASTLGLQETQYF.